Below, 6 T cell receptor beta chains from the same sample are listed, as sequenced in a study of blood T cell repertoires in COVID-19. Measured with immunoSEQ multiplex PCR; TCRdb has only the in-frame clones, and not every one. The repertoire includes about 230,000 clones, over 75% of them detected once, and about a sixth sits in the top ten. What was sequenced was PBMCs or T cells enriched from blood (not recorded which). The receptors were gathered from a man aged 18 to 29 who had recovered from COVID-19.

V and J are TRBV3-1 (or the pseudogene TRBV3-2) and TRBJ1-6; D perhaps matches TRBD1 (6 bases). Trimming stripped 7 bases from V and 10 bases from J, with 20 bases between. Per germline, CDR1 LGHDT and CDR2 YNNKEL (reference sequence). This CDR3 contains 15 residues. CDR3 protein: CASTPQQGVSSPLHF. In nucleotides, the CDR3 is TGTGCCAGCACCCCCCAACAGGGCGTCTCGTCACCCCTCCACTTT.

CDR3 residues: CASSHTGQVSTDTQYF. The CDR3 nucleotides are TGTGCCAGCAGCCATACGGGACAGGTGAGCACAGATACGCAGTATTTT. This chain links TRBV3-1 (or the pseudogene TRBV3-2) with TRBJ2-3; 8 nucleotides match TRBD1. The V gene end was trimmed by 3 bases and the J gene end by 0 bases; junction bases not matched to a gene: 5. The germline gives CDR1 LGHDT, CDR2 YNNKEL (reference sequence). There are 16 residues in the CDR3.

Here the CDR3 DNA reads TGTGCCACGCAAAGGAAGGGGCCGAGCACTGAAGCTTTCTTT. Protein: CATQRKGPSTEAFF. The chain joins TRBV25-1 to TRBJ1-1; weak D call: TRBD1 (5 bases). V lost 10 bases and J 4 bases, leaving 19 bases between the germline ends. This CDR3 is 14 amino acids long. CDR1 and CDR2 (germline): MGHDK, SYGVNS.

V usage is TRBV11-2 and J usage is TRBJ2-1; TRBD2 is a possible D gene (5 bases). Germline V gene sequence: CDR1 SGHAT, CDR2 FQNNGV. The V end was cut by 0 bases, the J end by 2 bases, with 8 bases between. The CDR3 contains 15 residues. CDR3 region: CASSLDLAAYNEQFF. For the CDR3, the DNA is TGTGCCAGCAGCTTAGACCTAGCAGCCTACAATGAGCAGTTCTTC.

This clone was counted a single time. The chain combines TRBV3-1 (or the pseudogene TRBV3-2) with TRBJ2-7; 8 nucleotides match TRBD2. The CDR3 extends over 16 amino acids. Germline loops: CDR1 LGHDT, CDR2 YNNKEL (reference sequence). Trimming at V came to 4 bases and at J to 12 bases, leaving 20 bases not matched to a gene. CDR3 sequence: CASSPPGGIAGIARYF. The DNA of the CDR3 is TGTGCCAGCAGCCCTCCTGGAGGGATAGCGGGAATCGCGAGGTACTTC.

The CDR3, as DNA: TGTGCCAGCAGCCCAACCACGACTCCCGGTGAGCAGTTCTTC. Translation: CASSPTTTPGEQFF. The chain joins TRBV7-2 to TRBJ2-1; D gene ambiguous. Trimming cost V 5 bases and J 9 bases, with 17 bases left between them. This CDR3 region has 14 residues. Germline V CDR1 and CDR2: SGHTA, FQGNSA.